This T cell receptor (beta chain) is from a study of identical twins. Study-wide results and caveats: Models underestimated TCR alpha sharing (out-of-frame) in monozygotic twins. Surplus twin overlap in beta out-of-frame sequences was less pronounced.

Addition of a universal primer site occurred through template switching, and cDNA carried unique molecular identifiers. Each CDR3 protein is one row after TCRdb ran MiXCR on the 5' RACE reads. The sample lists roughly 1.6 million distinct CDR3 sequences, under 35% occurring once. As regards this clonotype: Its cognate antigen is unknown.

The CDR3 spans 17 residues. Trimming took 1 base from V and 2 from J; bases not matched to a gene: 6. CDR1 is MGHRA and CDR2 is YSYEKL in the germline V gene. This receptor was taken from a newborn girl in good health. Sequencing was carried out using cord blood. The V and J genes are TRBV4-1 and TRBJ2-3, with TRBD2 matching over 10 bases. The CDR3 here is CASSQGRTSGSTDTQYF. In DNA, the CDR3 is TGCGCCAGCAGCCAAGGCCGGACTAGCGGATCCACAGATACGCAGTATTTT.